Below are 24 T cell receptor beta chains sequenced from a single sample in a study of T cell clones after liver transplantation. TCRdb's copy holds only in-frame clones and misses some; the assay was immunoSEQ multiplex PCR. The data hold 9,500 to 10,000 clones, with around three quarters observed a single time. The source was CD8+ T cells from blood, collected at the roughly 15-month timepoint. The receptors here all came from a human patient who received a liver transplant. Some T cells may trace back to the graft donor.

CDR3 DNA sequence: TGTGCCTGGAGGGAGTCGAGCTCTGGAAACACCATATATTTT. It codes for CAWRESSSGNTIYF. The chain combines TRBV30 with TRBJ1-3; D gene uncertain. The V end was cut by 3 bases, the J end by 0 bases, with 9 bases between. The CDR3 spans 14 residues. Germline-derived CDR1 and CDR2 are GTSNPN and SVGIG (reference sequence).

V and J are TRBV28 and TRBJ2-7; D is uncertain. Germline V lookup: CDR1 MDHEN, CDR2 SYDVKM. V was shortened by 6 bases and J by 2 bases, with 14 bases between the two germline ends. CDR3 length equals 14 residues. CDR3 bases: TGTGCCAGCAGCCCTCTAGATAGAACCTACGAGCAGTACGTC. It translates to CASSPLDRTYEQYV.

By share, this clone ranks as medium-sized. The gene calls are TRBV12-5 and TRBJ2-1; D gene uncertain. The CDR3 runs 12 residues. Deletions cut 2 bases from V and 10 bases from J, with 9 bases between. CDR1 is LGHNT, CDR2 FRNRAP, per germline. The CDR3 nucleotides are TGTGCTAGTGGTTTGTTCTCGGAGGAGCAGTTCTTC. Its protein product is CASGLFSEEQFF.

The V and J genes are TRBV29-1 and TRBJ1-2; D not resolved. V lost 3 bases, J lost 1 base, and 6 bases lay in between. The germline gives CDR1 SQVTM, CDR2 ANQGSEA. CDR3 length equals 12 residues. CDR3 sequence reads: CSVDRNNYGYTF. CDR3 in DNA: TGCAGCGTTGATCGGAATAACTATGGCTACACCTTC.

This rearrangement joins TRBV2 to TRBJ2-3, with D unclear. Germline CDR1 is SNHLY and CDR2 is FYNNEI. Trimming left V 6 bases short and J 2 bases short, with 3 bases between. There are 11 residues in the CDR3. CDR3 nucleotide sequence: TGTGCCAGCAGCCCCACAGATACGCAGTATTTT. Translating gives CASSPTDTQYF.

The chain is built from TRBV4-3 and TRBJ1-5; D ambiguous. CDR1 and CDR2 from the germline V gene are LGHNA and YSLEER. With 0 bases removed from V and 5 bases from J, the gap between germline ends came to 14 bases. CDR3 length equals 16 residues. This CDR3 reads CASSQEVGPRDQPQHF. CDR3 bases: TGCGCCAGCAGCCAAGAGGTCGGACCCAGAGATCAGCCCCAGCATTTT.

This clone was seen a handful of times. The V call is TRBV6-6, the J call TRBJ1-1; no firm D call. V lost 4 bases to trimming and J lost 5 bases, with 11 bases between them. The CDR3 sequence is 13 residues long. Germline CDR1 MNHNY, CDR2 SVGAGI (reference sequence). Written as DNA, the CDR3 is TGTGCCAGCAGTTCGGGAGGGAGGACTGAAGCTTTCTTT. Protein product: CASSSGGRTEAFF.

This chain uses TRBV28 with TRBJ2-3; 10 bases match TRBD2. The CDR3 is 17 amino acids. V lost 2 bases to trimming and J lost 0 bases; unmatched junction nucleotides: 5. Germline V gene lookup returns CDR1 MDHEN and CDR2 SYDVKM. CDR3 sequence (DNA): TGTGCCAGCAGTTTAGGCCTAGCGGGAGTTAGCACAGATACGCAGTATTTT. It specifies CASSLGLAGVSTDTQYF. The variable domain in full, with the rest retrieved from reference TRBV28 and TRBJ2-3, is DVKVTQSSRYLVKRTGEKVFLECVQDMDHENMFWYRQDPGLGLRLIYFSYDVKMKEKGDIPEGYSVSREKKERFSLILESASTNQTSMYLCASSLGLAGVSTDTQYFGPGTRLTVL.

V usage is TRBV2 and J usage is TRBJ2-7; 8 nucleotides align to TRBD1. With V trimmed by 2 bases and J by 9 bases, 9 bases remained unmatched. This CDR3 has 14 amino acids. The germline gives CDR1 SNHLY, CDR2 FYNNEI. CDR3 in amino acids: CASSERTGHWGQYF. CDR3 bases: TGTGCCAGCAGTGAAAGGACAGGGCACTGGGGGCAGTACTTC.

The V call is TRBV10-1, the J call TRBJ1-1, with a possible D match to TRBD1 (5 bases). Germline V gene lookup returns CDR1 WNHNN and CDR2 SYGVQD (reference sequence). CDR3 size: 15 residues. V was clipped by 4 bases and J by 3 bases, with 15 bases between them. CDR3 amino acids: CASSVRGRWDTEAFF. CDR3 coding DNA: TGCGCCAGCAGTGTTAGGGGCCGTTGGGACACTGAAGCTTTCTTT.

Sample share makes this clone medium-sized. The V gene is TRBV19, the J gene TRBJ1-5; D uncertain. The germline CDR1 and CDR2 sequences are LNHDA and SQIVND (reference sequence). Trimming removed 5 bases from V and 4 bases from J, with 9 bases in between. The CDR3 contains 13 residues. The CDR3 nucleotides read TGTGCCAGTAGTCACGGGGAAAATCAGCCCCAGCATTTT. Amino acids: CASSHGENQPQHF.

The chain couples TRBV27 to TRBJ2-1; 10 positions match TRBD2. V gave up 3 bases and J gave up 6 bases; unmatched junction bases: 8. CDR3 length: 16 amino acids. Germline V lookup: CDR1 MNHEY, CDR2 SMNVEV (reference sequence). The CDR3 here is CASSFSGTSVANEQFF. DNA of the CDR3: TGTGCCAGCAGTTTTTCCGGGACTAGCGTGGCCAATGAGCAGTTCTTC.

The chain employs TRBV5-4 and TRBJ2-3; 16 nucleotides agree with TRBD2. Trimming cost V 4 bases and J 4 bases; bases outside gene matches: 9. Germline lookup yields CDR1 SGHNT and CDR2 YYREEE (reference sequence). The CDR3 runs 18 residues. This chain's CDR3 is CASSTGLAGGQAPDTQYF. The CDR3 DNA reads as TGTGCCAGCAGCACGGGACTAGCGGGGGGGCAGGCCCCAGATACGCAGTATTTT.

This chain connects TRBV21-1 to TRBJ2-7; the DNA was not used to check the table's D call, TRBD1. TRBV21-1 counts as a pseudogene. The CDR3 is made up of 15 amino acids. The CDR3 nucleotides read TGTGCCAGCATCCTAGGGACAACGATCACCTACGAGCAGTACGTC. It specifies CASILGTTITYEQYV.

The chain employs TRBV6-4 and TRBJ1-4; D ambiguous. CDR1 and CDR2 from the germline V gene are MRHNA and SNTAGT. This CDR3 has 18 residues. Trimming took off 3 bases at V and 5 bases at J, with 22 bases between the two ends. The CDR3 loop is CASSESSSLLVDNEKLFF. DNA for the CDR3: TGTGCCAGCAGTGAGAGTAGCAGTCTCCTAGTCGACAATGAAAAACTGTTTTTT.

The chain links TRBV19 to TRBJ2-2; no reliable D call. Deletions cut 6 bases from V and 4 bases from J, with 9 bases between. The CDR3 spans 13 residues. Germline values: CDR1 LNHDA, CDR2 SQIVND (reference sequence). The CDR3 is CASSPRGTGELFF. The CDR3, as DNA: TGTGCCAGTAGCCCCCGTGGCACCGGGGAGCTGTTTTTT.

The chain joins TRBV7-9 to TRBJ2-2, with no clear D. Germline CDR1 SEHNR, CDR2 FQNEAQ (reference sequence). Trimming pared 5 bases from V and 3 bases from J, leaving 16 bases between. CDR3 length: 16 amino acids. The CDR3 DNA sequence: TGTGCCAGCAGCCCTGGCACTGTACGGGACACCGGGGAGCTGTTTTTT. It encodes CASSPGTVRDTGELFF.

The rearrangement links TRBV7-9 to TRBJ2-1; TRBD1 aligns across 8 bases. Germline trimming cut 2 bases from V and 9 bases from J; bases unmatched to any gene: 12. Germline CDR1 and CDR2: SEHNR and FQNEAQ (reference sequence). The CDR3 has 16 residues. The CDR3 DNA reads TGTGCCAGCAGCTTAATCTGGCAGGGGGCGTGGGGTGAGCAGTTCTTC. The encoded protein is CASSLIWQGAWGEQFF.

The chain joins TRBV2 to TRBJ2-6; the match to TRBD1 covers 7 bases. Germline loops: CDR1 SNHLY, CDR2 FYNNEI. The CDR3 covers 17 residues. Trimming took 1 base from V and 2 from J; bases not matched to a gene: 5. The CDR3 DNA sequence: TGTGCCAGCAGTGAAGACTTAACAGGGGCTGGGGCCAACGTCCTGACTTTC. Residues: CASSEDLTGAGANVLTF.

V and J are TRBV27 and TRBJ2-3; D gene unclear. Trimming stripped 3 bases from V and 0 bases from J, with 10 bases between. Germline CDR1 is MNHEY and CDR2 is SMNVEV (reference sequence). The CDR3 sequence is 15 residues long. The CDR3 DNA reads as TGTGCCAGCAGTTTGTACGCGACTAGCACAGATACGCAGTATTTT. Protein product: CASSLYATSTDTQYF.

The chain is built from TRBV6-1 and TRBJ1-2; TRBD1 agrees at 8 bases. The CDR3 has 16 amino acids. Germline V gives CDR1 MNHNS, CDR2 SASEGT. J was trimmed by 0 bases and V by 5 bases; bases with no gene match: 8. This CDR3 is CASSKGQGDANYGYTF. CDR3 DNA sequence: TGTGCCAGCAGTAAAGGACAGGGAGATGCTAACTATGGCTACACCTTC.

CDR3 amino acids: CASSSSLSGGAYNEQFF. The CDR3 DNA reads TGTGCCAGCAGCTCCAGCCTTAGCGGGGGGGCCTACAATGAGCAGTTCTTC. V is TRBV13 and J is TRBJ2-1; 11 nucleotides match TRBD2. V gave up 4 bases and J gave up 2 bases; unmatched junction bases: 7. CDR1 and CDR2 (germline): PRHDT, FYEKMQ (reference sequence). The CDR3 length is 17 residues.

V is TRBV9 and J is TRBJ2-3, with D unclear. V was pared by 4 bases and J by 5 bases, with 8 bases between. CDR1 SGDLS and CDR2 YYNGEE come from the germline V gene. The length of the CDR3 is 12 residues. In DNA, the CDR3 is TGTGCCAGCAGCCCCTCCGGAGATACGCAGTATTTT. Translation gives CASSPSGDTQYF.

The chain employs TRBV5-1 and TRBJ1-6; 9 nucleotides agree with TRBD1. Germline CDR1 reads SGHRS; CDR2 reads YFSETQ. The length of the CDR3 is 15 residues. Trimming took 4 bases from V and 8 from J; bases not matched to a gene: 7. The CDR3 loop is CASSLGTGNDSPLHF. In DNA, the CDR3 is TGCGCCAGCAGCCTCGGGACAGGGAACGATTCACCCCTCCACTTT. Combining the CDR3 with reference TRBV5-1 and TRBJ1-6 gives the whole variable domain KAGVTQTPRYLIKTRGQQVTLSCSPISGHRSVSWYQQTPGQGLQFLFEYFSETQRNKGNFPGRFSGRQFSNSRSEMNVSTLELGDSALYLCASSLGTGNDSPLHFGNGTRLTVT.